Included here is one TCR beta chain sequence, with context. Produced via immunoSEQ multiplex PCR; TCRdb's table is partial and in-frame only. The sample records more than 30,000 clones, 94% being singletons. These data belong to a study of T cells in tuberculosis. Trimming removed 0 bases from V and 6 bases from J; junction bases left unmatched: 7. The CDR3 has 16 residues. Germline assignment: CDR1 SGHRS and CDR2 YFSETQ. On average approximately 100,000 T cells per donor were immunosequenced. This sequence originates from a donor aged 10-35 years with latent tuberculosis or without tuberculosis infection. The V call is TRBV5-1, the J call TRBJ2-1; 9 bases fit TRBD2. Material for sequencing was PBMCs. CDR3 region: CASSLGPSGARNEQFF. DNA for the CDR3: TGCGCCAGCAGCTTGGGGCCTAGCGGGGCTCGCAATGAGCAGTTCTTC.